Presented here are 18 T cell receptor beta chains from one specimen sequenced in a study of T cell responses to AZD1222 COVID-19 vaccine. Produced via immunoSEQ multiplex PCR; TCRdb's table is partial and in-frame only. The sample gives about 100,000 clones, approximately 91% of which show up once; 8% to 8.5% is in the top ten. The sequenced sample was peripheral blood, obtained 28 days after the second AZD1222 dose. The origin of the receptors is an adult who received the AZD1222 COVID-19 vaccine.

The chain combines TRBV6-5 with TRBJ2-5; D may be TRBD1 or TRBD2 (6 bases each). The length of the CDR3 is 14 residues. CDR1 MNHEY and CDR2 SVGAGI come from the germline V gene. V lost 6 bases and J lost 5, with 16 bases in between. CDR3 DNA sequence: TGTGCCAGCAGCCCCCCCCTAGGGGGGGAGACCCAGTACTTC. As protein: CASSPPLGGETQYF.

This chain connects TRBV19 to TRBJ2-7; D unclear. CDR1 and CDR2 from the germline V gene are LNHDA and SQIVND (reference sequence). The germline V and J ends were trimmed by 1 base and 0 bases, with 10 bases remaining between them. This CDR3 comprises 15 residues. CDR3 protein: CASSIAGGSSYEQYF. The DNA for the CDR3 is TGTGCCAGTAGTATAGCGGGTGGATCCTCCTACGAGCAGTACTTC. The full variable domain, completed using reference TRBV19 and TRBJ2-7, is DGGITQSPKYLFRKEGQNVTLSCEQNLNHDAMYWYRQDPGQGLRLIYYSQIVNDFQKGDIAEGYSVSREKKESFPLTVTSAQKNPTAFYLCASSIAGGSSYEQYFGPGTRLTVT.

The gene calls are TRBV30 and TRBJ1-2; D might be TRBD1 (6 bases). V gave up 0 bases and J gave up 5 bases, with 16 bases separating them. CDR1 and CDR2 from the germline V gene are GTSNPN and SVGIG (reference sequence). This CDR3 contains 15 residues. The CDR3 spells CAWSVGGDSRYGYTF. The CDR3 DNA follows: TGTGCCTGGAGTGTAGGGGGGGACTCTAGGTATGGCTACACCTTC.

The chain joins TRBV7-9 to TRBJ1-2; the D is unclear. Trimming cost V 3 bases and J 4 bases, with 9 bases left between them. This CDR3 has 13 amino acids. Germline CDR1 is SEHNR and CDR2 is FQNEAQ (reference sequence). As DNA, the CDR3 is TGTGCCAGCAGCTTGGAGGGCCTCTATGGCTACACCTTC. Its protein is CASSLEGLYGYTF.

The V and J genes are TRBV11-2 and TRBJ2-7, with no clear D. Trimming cost V 2 bases and J 4 bases, with 6 bases left between them. This CDR3 spans 12 amino acids. Germline loops: CDR1 SGHAT, CDR2 FQNNGV. The CDR3 DNA is TGTGCCAGCAGCTTACCACATTACGAGCAGTACTTC. Protein product: CASSLPHYEQYF.

The genes are TRBV28 and TRBJ2-2, with TRBD1 matching over 7 bases. Germline CDR1 is MDHEN and CDR2 is SYDVKM. J lost 6 bases, V lost 5 bases, and 18 bases had no gene match. There are 18 residues in the CDR3. In nucleotides, the CDR3 is TGTGCCAGCAGTATCCGCCTCCTACCTGACAGGGTGCCCGGGGAGCTGTTTTTT. Translating it yields CASSIRLLPDRVPGELFF.

This sequence joins TRBV27 and TRBJ1-1; D unclear. The V end was cut by 0 bases, the J end by 0 bases, with 8 bases between. CDR1 and CDR2 (germline): MNHEY, SMNVEV (reference sequence). The CDR3 is 15 amino acids. CDR3 DNA sequence: TGTGCCAGCAGTTTATCGCAGGTCATGAACACTGAAGCTTTCTTT. As protein: CASSLSQVMNTEAFF.

The chain carries TRBV11-2 and TRBJ2-7; TRBD1 might be the D (5 bases). Trimming pared 5 bases from V and 3 bases from J, leaving 14 bases between. The CDR3 covers 14 residues. The germline V gene has CDR1 SGHAT and CDR2 FQNNGV. CDR3 region: CASSHQGPDYEQYF. The CDR3 coding sequence is TGTGCCAGCAGCCACCAGGGTCCGGACTACGAGCAGTACTTC.

This chain joins TRBV7-9 and TRBJ1-1, with 7 bases matching TRBD1. This CDR3 spans 13 amino acids. The V gene end was trimmed by 6 bases and the J gene end by 8 bases; junction bases not matched to a gene: 9. Germline V lookup: CDR1 SEHNR, CDR2 FQNEAQ (reference sequence). CDR3: CASRGQARGEAFF. CDR3 in DNA: TGTGCCAGCAGAGGACAGGCACGGGGAGAAGCTTTCTTT.

The V and J genes are TRBV19 and TRBJ1-1; D might be TRBD1 (5 bases). CDR1 and CDR2 (germline): LNHDA, SQIVND (reference sequence). This CDR3 has 15 residues. The V end lost 8 bases, the J end lost 0 bases, and 16 bases lay between the germline ends. CDR3 amino acids: CASSGDGSMNTEAFF. As DNA, the CDR3 is TGTGCCAGTTCGGGGGACGGCTCCATGAACACTGAAGCTTTCTTT.

CDR3: CASRGGGTQPQHF. The CDR3 DNA reads as TGTGCCAGCAGGGGGGGAGGGACTCAGCCCCAGCATTTT. This chain connects TRBV2 to TRBJ1-5, with a possible D match to TRBD1 (5 bases). This CDR3 is 13 amino acids long. Germline V gene lookup returns CDR1 SNHLY and CDR2 FYNNEI. V shed 6 bases and J shed 6 bases, with 12 bases lying between them.

The CDR3 spells CARLRGVKNQPQHF. For the CDR3, the DNA is TGTGCCCGCCTTCGTGGGGTCAAGAATCAGCCCCAGCATTTT. The chain employs TRBV18 and TRBJ1-5; D is uncertain. Germline loops: CDR1 KGHSH, CDR2 LQKENI. Trimming removed 11 bases at V and 4 bases at J, with 18 bases between. The CDR3 loop spans 14 amino acids. The full variable domain, completed using reference TRBV18 and TRBJ1-5, is NAGVMQNPRHLVRRRGQEARLRCSPMKGHSHVYWYRQLPEEGLKFMVYLQKENIIDESGMPKERFSAEFPKEGPSILRIQQVVRGDSAAYFCARLRGVKNQPQHFGDGTRLSIL.

The rearrangement joins TRBV7-9 to TRBJ2-3, with 7 bases aligning to TRBD2. CDR1 and CDR2 (germline): SEHNR, FQNEAQ (reference sequence). Germline trimming cut 3 bases from V and 5 bases from J; bases unmatched to any gene: 8. The CDR3 sequence is 15 residues long. CDR3 residues: CASSFTSGMKDTQYF. For the CDR3, the DNA is TGTGCCAGCAGCTTTACCAGCGGGATGAAAGATACGCAGTATTTT.

The rearrangement joins TRBV5-1 to TRBJ1-4, with a possible D match to TRBD1 (5 bases). The CDR3 contains 15 residues. V was shortened by 1 base and J by 7 bases, with 14 bases between the two germline ends. The germline V gene has CDR1 SGHRS and CDR2 YFSETQ. The CDR3 DNA follows: TGCGCCAGCAGCTTGCGGTCCGCGGGGGGTGAAAAACTGTTTTTT. Translation: CASSLRSAGGEKLFF.

The chain combines TRBV28 with TRBJ1-5, with a possible D match to TRBD1 (5 bases). Germline values: CDR1 MDHEN, CDR2 SYDVKM. This CDR3 is built from 14 residues. V lost 7 bases to trimming and J lost 0 bases, with 10 bases between them. This CDR3 is CASTLQGSNQPQHF. CDR3 DNA sequence: TGTGCCAGCACCCTCCAGGGTAGCAATCAGCCCCAGCATTTT.

The genes are TRBV5-1 and TRBJ2-3; D is ambiguous. V was cut by 0 bases and J by 7 bases, with 6 bases left in between. In germline, CDR1 is SGHRS, CDR2 YFSETQ. The CDR3 spans 12 residues. CDR3 in DNA: TGCGCCAGCAGCTTGGGCCCAAATACGCAGTATTTT. It translates to CASSLGPNTQYF. The variable domain in full, with the rest retrieved from reference TRBV5-1 and TRBJ2-3, is KAGVTQTPRYLIKTRGQQVTLSCSPISGHRSVSWYQQTPGQGLQFLFEYFSETQRNKGNFPGRFSGRQFSNSRSEMNVSTLELGDSALYLCASSLGPNTQYFGPGTRLTVL.

This clone appeared a single time. The chain uses TRBV9 and TRBJ2-7, with D possibly TRBD1 on 5 matching bases. Germline CDR1 is SGDLS and CDR2 is YYNGEE. The V gene lost 0 bases and the J gene lost 3 bases, with 16 bases spanning the gap. The CDR3 spans 16 residues. The CDR3 sequence: CASSVGAGSLIYEQYF. CDR3 in DNA: TGTGCCAGCAGCGTAGGGGCAGGGTCCCTTATCTACGAGCAGTACTTC.

V usage is TRBV6-5 and J usage is TRBJ2-1, with 9 bases that match TRBD1. Germline V gene sequence: CDR1 MNHEY, CDR2 SVGAGI. This CDR3 is built from 13 residues. Trimming cost V 5 bases and J 9 bases; bases outside gene matches: 5. CDR3 sequence (DNA): TGTGCCAGCAGTCCAACAGGGGGCAGTGAGCAGTTCTTC. Translated: CASSPTGGSEQFF.